This TCR beta chain was captured by sequencing in a study of response to subunit inactivated influenza vaccine. TCRdb fed the RT-PCR reads into MiXCR, producing one record per CDR3 protein. There are hundreds of thousands of distinct CDR3 sequences in the sample; around 11% occur only once, and 11% lies in the top ten. Per the germline V gene, CDR1 is MNHEY and CDR2 is SVGEGT. The CDR3 has 14 amino acids. V lost 11 bases and J lost 6; bases outside the gene matches: 12. In this sample, this clonotype turned up a few times. These data were also reused for a study on T cells expressing NK-cell markers. According to that study: UMI-tagged 5'RACE template switching yielded the TCR beta cDNA. There were seven HCMV-seropositive donors and one seronegative donor among the eight sequenced.

This chain connects TRBV6-2 or TRBV6-3 to TRBJ2-2; 7 positions agree with TRBD2. The receptor's source is a man aged 50-60 years who received an inactivated influenza vaccine. Material: PBMCs from blood, obtained on the day of vaccination. The CDR3: CAGRAGRISGELFF. The CDR3 bases are TGTGCCGGCCGAGCGGGGCGGATCTCCGGGGAGCTGTTTTTT.